The TCR beta chain under discussion was sequenced for a study of technical replicates of blood from several donors. Some clones are missing from TCRdb's copy, which holds only in-frame ones; the method was immunoSEQ multiplex PCR. Among under 15,000 clones, 80% were seen once, and the ten largest hold about 12%. CDR1 and CDR2 (germline): SGHAT, FQNNGV. This CDR3 region has 12 residues. Trimming removed 3 bases at V and 7 bases at J, with 9 bases between. This clone was detected only once. The material sequenced was PBMCs. The chain couples TRBV11-2 to TRBJ1-2; D is ambiguous. This clonotype was sampled from a human donor in good health. The DNA for the CDR3 is TGTGCCAGCAGCTTGAGGGTTTCTGGCTACACCTTC. This sequence encodes CASSLRVSGYTF.